This paragraph covers one T cell receptor (beta chain) sequence. The antigen this receptor binds is unknown. One base away there is no much larger clone; base qualities are not given. This sample is part of a study of T cell responses to AZD1222 COVID-19 vaccine (dated by TCRdb to the early 2020s). General notes on the study: A total of 233 trial participants underwent TCR sequencing, of whom around 200 received two doses of AZD1222 and about 26 received two doses of the MenACWY control vaccine. Trial participants were enrolled into age subgroups of 18-55, 56-69 and 70-plus years, which contained 148, 28 and 57 TCR-sequenced participants, respectively.

The CDR3 regions of human TCRbeta chains were analyzed by immunosequencing. The authors' analysis ran thus. Repertoire TCRs were checked for matches against a reference library of SARS-CoV-2-specific TCRs that had been generated using the MIRA antigen-specificity platform. Breadth was defined as the fraction of unique TCRs that were SARS-CoV-2-associated, and depth was defined as the fraction of total T cells that were SARS-CoV-2-associated. Using the MIRA data, each spike-specific TCR was mapped to the spike region that the TCR reacts to and placed in a CD4 or CD8 class. Log10-transformed breadth and depth values were compared by one-way ANOVA with Sidak's multiple comparisons tests. Sourced from immuneACCESS, this table was stored by TCRdb with only in-frame sequences that have V and J called. A share of the clones is absent; for the studies checked, an unresolved V gene accounts for under half, and the remainder has no known explanation. V and J calls and clone size come straight from that table; D and trimming were deduced from the DNA. For this sample there are approximately 130,000 clones; 88% appear just once. The ten biggest clones cover under 6% of the sample.

CDR3 length: 17 amino acids, cysteine to phenylalanine. Of the read, only the CDR3 DNA is kept; its 51 bases are in frame from base 1. CDR1 and CDR2, looked up from the germline V gene, are KGHDR and SFDVKD. Germline trimming amounts to 3 bases on V and 8 bases on J, with 14 as the count of junction bases outside the gene matches. Overall results and qualifications from the work: Epitopes outside the regions mutated in the B.1.351 and B.1.1.7 variants were reportedly recognized by nearly half of the unique spike-specific TCRs. After two AZD1222 doses, both the breadth and the depth of spike-specific TCRs were significantly higher than at day 0 and than in MenACWY recipients. The 56-69-year group was small, and its depth increase did not reach significance, likely because of low power. The vaccine-associated CD4 TCRs covered the entire spike protein, and the dominant responses fell in regions 160-218 and 743-854. Participants were mostly white British and included more females than males, and it was suggested by the authors that clonal diversity may have been underestimated. Because no day 14 peak-response samples were available, repertoires were characterized only after the peak T cell response. Conclusions about previously exposed vaccinees are limited, since just five to seven AZD1222 recipients were seropositive for SARS-CoV-2 at baseline.

This specimen's time point label, interpreted: about 28 days (+/-7) after the second vaccine dose. AZD1222 recipients given second doses at about 4 weeks or at about 12 weeks were pooled, since spike-specific TCR depth and breadth were not found to differ between the two schedules. Vaccinee samples were obtained from the UK trials COV001 and COV002, which included a single-blind randomized controlled phase 2/3 trial of AZD1222 (ChAdOx1 nCoV-19) in healthy adults. Trial participant PBMC samples were collected at day 0 and day 28 after the second dose for TCRbeta chain sequencing. The clonotype comes from an adult who received the AZD1222 COVID-19 vaccine. This sequence uses TRBV24-1 and TRBJ2-1; 8 middle bases align to TRBD2. The specimen comprised peripheral blood, sampled 28 days after the second AZD1222 dose. The bases are TGTGCCACCAGTGATCACCTCTCTGCGGGAGGTAGGGATGAGCAGTTCTTC. Its protein reads: CATSDHLSAGGRDEQFF.